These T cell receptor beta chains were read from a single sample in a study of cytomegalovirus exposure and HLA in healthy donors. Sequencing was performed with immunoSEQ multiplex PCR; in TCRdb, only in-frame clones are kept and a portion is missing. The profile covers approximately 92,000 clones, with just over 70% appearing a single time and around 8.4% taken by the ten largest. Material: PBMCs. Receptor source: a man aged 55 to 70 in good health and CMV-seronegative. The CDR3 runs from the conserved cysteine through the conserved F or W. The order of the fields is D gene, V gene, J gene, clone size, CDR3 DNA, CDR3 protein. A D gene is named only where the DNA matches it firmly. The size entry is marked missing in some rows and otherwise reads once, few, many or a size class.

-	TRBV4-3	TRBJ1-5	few	TGCGCCAGCAGTCCTCAGGGGTTTCAGCCCCAGCATTTT	CASSPQGFQPQHF
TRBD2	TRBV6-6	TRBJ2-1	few	TGTGCCAGCAGTTACTTAAAGGCGGGGGGGCGTACTGAGCAGTTCTTC	CASSYLKAGGRTEQFF
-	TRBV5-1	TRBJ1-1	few	TGCGCCAGCAGCTTGGGAACAGGGAACACTGAAGCTTTCTTT	CASSLGTGNTEAFF
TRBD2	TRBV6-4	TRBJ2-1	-	TGTGCCAGCAGTGATATGGGGGAGGGGAGCAATGAGCAGTTCTTC	CASSDMGEGSNEQFF
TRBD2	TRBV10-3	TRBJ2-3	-	TGTGCCATCAGTGGGAGGGGGTCGGGGGGGGTCACAGATACGCAGTATTTT	CAISGRGSGGVTDTQYF
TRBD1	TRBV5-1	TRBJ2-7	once	TGCGCCAGCAGCTCGGGGGACAGGGGCTACGAGCAGTACTTC	CASSSGDRGYEQYF
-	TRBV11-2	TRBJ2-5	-	TGTGCCAGCAGCTCCGTAGATCGGGCAGGAGGAGAGACCCAGTACTTC	CASSSVDRAGGETQYF
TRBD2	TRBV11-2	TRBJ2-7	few	TGTGCCAGCAGCCGACTGACTAGCGGGGCTGAGCAGTACTTC	CASSRLTSGAEQYF
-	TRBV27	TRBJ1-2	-	TGTGCCAGCAGTTTATGGGAGAGGATCTTC	CASSLWERIF
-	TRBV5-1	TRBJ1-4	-	TGCGCCAGCAGCTTGGTGGAGACCCATGAAAAACTGTTTTTT	CASSLVETHEKLFF